This T cell receptor (beta chain) was documented in a study of CXCR3-negative and CXCR3-positive naive CD8 T cells (dated by TCRdb to about 2019). Broadly, across the study: In total, about 130 million TRB reads were obtained, or roughly 1.5 +/- 0.3 million reads per library. For the TRBV-TRBJ cluster analysis, the naive subsets came from roughly 5 donors, while the memory cells came from 3 donors. Diversity and physicochemical repertoire analyses covered 10 to 11 donors pooled from two independent experiments. The paper as a whole reports these results and caveats: Because CXCR3 expression was partially decreased after cryopreservation, freshly isolated PBMCs were used for most assays. Within the same donor, TRBV-TRBJ usage looked similar between naive CXCR3-negative and CXCR3-positive cells, but memory cells had distinct patterns. Compared with CXCR3-negative naive cells, CXCR3-positive naive cells had TRB CDR3s with higher hydrophobicity (lower Kidera factor 4), lower energy, and higher strength and volume indices. Repertoire diversity was comparably high in both naive subsets but much lower in memory CD8+ T cells. Because surface CD5, which is linked to self-reactivity in mice, was comparable between the naive subsets, TCR interaction strength was also inferred from TRB CDR3 physicochemical properties.

Sequencing took place on a NextSeq 550. The Human TCR Profiling Kit (MiLaboratory) was used to prepare UMI-labeled 5' RACE TRB cDNA libraries. cDNA synthesis used the entire amount of extracted RNA, and PCR amplification then used the entire amount of cDNA produced. The libraries were made side by side, with each library going through the same number of PCR cycles. In the original analysis: MIGEC and MiXCR extracted about 53,000 +/- 10,000 unique UMI-labeled TRB cDNA molecules per library, requiring at least two reads per UMI. On average, about 40,000 +/- 10,000 functional in-frame TRB CDR3 nucleotide clonotypes lacking stop codons were found per library. Diversity metrics, including normalized Shannon-Wiener and Chao1, were computed in VDJtools after downsampling to 5000 UMI-labeled TRB molecules per sample. VDJtools was used to calculate clonotype-size-weighted physicochemical properties of the central five CDR3 residues, namely interaction energy, strength, volume and Kidera factor 4. The reads, reprocessed by TCRdb, yield one row per CDR3 protein sequence and no DNA. The V and J calls follow TCRdb's processing rather than the paper's. The sample's clone listing holds more than 70,000 distinct CDR3 sequences. The top ten constitute about 0.62% of the sample.

As concerns this clonotype: Its specific antigen is unknown.

Each CD8+ T cell subset was flow-sorted in triplicate, with 300,000 or so cells per subset placed directly into RLT lysis buffer. To keep memory contaminants out, a stringent definition of naive CD8+ T cells was applied: CD45RO-CCR7+CD27+CD95-. Peripheral blood mononuclear cells were isolated from buffy coats using standard density gradient centrifugation. Naive CXCR3-negative and CXCR3-positive CD8+ T cells were flow-sorted using a FACSAria III. Total RNA was extracted from sorted cells with an RNeasy Mini Kit. The germline V gene supplies CDR1 LGHNA and CDR2 YSLEER. Taken from cysteine to phenylalanine, the CDR3 has 14 residues. The nucleotide record is missing.

This receptor chain uses TRBV4-3 and TRBJ1-4; TCRdb outputs TRBD1, but without DNA this stays unchecked. What was sequenced was naive CXCR3+ CD8+ T cells from blood. This specimen's cell subset or site label, interpreted: CD45RO-CCR7+CD27+CD95- naive CD8+ T cells expressing CXCR3 (TNR3+). The sequence was obtained from a human donor in good health. Some clones in this sample may be carry-over from other donors' samples. The CDR3 in this case is CASSQAGTGEKLFF.